Shown below are 3 T cell receptor beta chains from a single sample sequenced in a study of T cells in Graves' hyperthyroidism and ophthalmopathy. Amplification yielded TCR beta CDR3 regions, with RNA transcripts as the source. Using the HTBI primer set, a first-round RT-PCR was run on the TCR CDR3. TCRdb used MiXCR to reprocess the multiplex PCR reads, holding one entry per CDR3 protein. This repertoire shows 450,000 to 700,000 distinct CDR3 sequences, about 45% found once; its top ten account for under 20%. The sample consisted of peripheral blood or thyroid tissue (not recorded which). These receptors originate from an adult woman with Graves' disease, either hyperthyroidism or ophthalmopathy (not recorded which).

This sequence joins TRBV7-3 and TRBJ2-7; TRBD2 agrees at 12 bases. CDR3 length: 14 amino acids. Germline V lookup: CDR1 SGHTA, CDR2 FQGTGA. The trim removed 6 bases at V and 3 bases at J, leaving 3 bases unmatched. CDR3 DNA: TGTGCCAGCAGGGTGACTAGCGGGGGCTACGAGCAGTACTTC. It codes for CASRVTSGGYEQYF.

This clonotype has ten or more counts. This chain joins TRBV20-1 and TRBJ2-7, with 8 bases lining up with TRBD2. The J segment lost 6 bases and the V segment lost 6 bases, leaving 19 bases of the junction unmatched. The CDR3 is made up of 16 amino acids. Germline V gene sequence: CDR1 DFQATT, CDR2 SNEGSKA (reference sequence). CDR3 sequence: CSAGVDGRAIFLEQYF. For the CDR3, the DNA is TGCAGTGCCGGGGTCGACGGGAGGGCCATTTTTCTCGAGCAGTACTTC.

The rearrangement uses TRBV7-2 and TRBJ1-5; D unresolved. The CDR3 runs to 17 residues. Trimming shortened V by 5 bases and J by 5 bases, and 22 bases separated the two germline ends. From germline, CDR1 is SGHTA and CDR2 FQGNSA. CDR3 coding DNA: TGTGCCAGCAGCATCACGGGCGCGGGCCGGGGAGATCAGCCCCAGCATTTT. Amino acids: CASSITGAGRGDQPQHF. The variable domain in full, completed from reference TRBV7-2 and TRBJ1-5, reads GAGVSQSPSNKVTEKGKDVELRCDPISGHTALYWYRQSLGQGLEFLIYFQGNSAPDKSGLPSDRFSAERTGGSVSTLTIQRTQQEDSAVYLCASSITGAGRGDQPQHFGDGTRLSIL.